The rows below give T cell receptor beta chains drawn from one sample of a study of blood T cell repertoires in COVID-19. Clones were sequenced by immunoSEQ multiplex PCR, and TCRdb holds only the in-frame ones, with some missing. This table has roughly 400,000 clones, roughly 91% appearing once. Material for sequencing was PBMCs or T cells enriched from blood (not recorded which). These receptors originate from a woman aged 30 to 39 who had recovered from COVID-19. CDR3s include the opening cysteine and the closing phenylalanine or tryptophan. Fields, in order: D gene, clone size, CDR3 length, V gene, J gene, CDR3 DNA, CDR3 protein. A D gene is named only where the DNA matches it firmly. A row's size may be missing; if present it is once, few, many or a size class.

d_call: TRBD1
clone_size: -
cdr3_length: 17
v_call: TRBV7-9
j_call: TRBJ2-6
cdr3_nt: TGTGCCAGCAGCTTACTGGGACAGCCCTCTGGGGCCAACGTCCTGACTTTC
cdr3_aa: CASSLLGQPSGANVLTF

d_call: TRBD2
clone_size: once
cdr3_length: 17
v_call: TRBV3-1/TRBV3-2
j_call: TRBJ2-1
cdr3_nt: TGTGCCAGCAGCCAAAAACTAGCGGGAAGGTCCTACAATGAGCAGTTCTTC
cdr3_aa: CASSQKLAGRSYNEQFF

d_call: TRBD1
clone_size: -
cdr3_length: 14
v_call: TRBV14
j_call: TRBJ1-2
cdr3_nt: TGTGCCAGCAGCCAAGGGGGGACAGGGGACGGCTACACCTTC
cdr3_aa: CASSQGGTGDGYTF

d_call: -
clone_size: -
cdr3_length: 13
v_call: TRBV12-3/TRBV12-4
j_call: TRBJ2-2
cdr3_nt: TGTGCCAGCACCCCCCACAGGACCGGGGAGCTGTTTTTT
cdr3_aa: CASTPHRTGELFF

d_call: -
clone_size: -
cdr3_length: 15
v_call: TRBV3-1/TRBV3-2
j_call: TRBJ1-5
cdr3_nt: TGTGCCAGCAGCCAAGTAATGGCCCCTAATCAGCCCCAGCATTTT
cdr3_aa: CASSQVMAPNQPQHF

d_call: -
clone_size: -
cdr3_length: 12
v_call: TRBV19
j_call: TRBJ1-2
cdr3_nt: TGTGCCACCACAGGGACGGTGGATGGCTACACCTTC
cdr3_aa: CATTGTVDGYTF

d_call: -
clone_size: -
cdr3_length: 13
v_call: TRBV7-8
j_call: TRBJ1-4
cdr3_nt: TGTGCCAGCACCACAGCGGGGAATGAAAAACTGTTTTTT
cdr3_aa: CASTTAGNEKLFF

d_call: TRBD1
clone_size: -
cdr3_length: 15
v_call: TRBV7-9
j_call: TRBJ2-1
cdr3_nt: TGTGCCAGCAGCTTAGGGGGGACAGGTTACAATGAGCAGTTCTTC
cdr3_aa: CASSLGGTGYNEQFF

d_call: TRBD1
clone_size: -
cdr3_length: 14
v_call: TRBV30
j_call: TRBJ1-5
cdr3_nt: TGTGCCTGGACGACGGGACAGAGCAATCAGCCCCAGCATTTT
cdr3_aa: CAWTTGQSNQPQHF

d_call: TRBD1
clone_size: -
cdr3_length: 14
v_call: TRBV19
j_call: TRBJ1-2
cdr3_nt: TGTGCCAGTAGTCCCACCGGGACAGTCTATGGCTACACCTTC
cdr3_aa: CASSPTGTVYGYTF

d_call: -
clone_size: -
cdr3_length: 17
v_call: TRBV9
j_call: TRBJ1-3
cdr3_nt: TGTGCCAGCAGTCCACCCCAGGACTCTAGCTCTGGAAACACCATATATTTT
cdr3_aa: CASSPPQDSSSGNTIYF

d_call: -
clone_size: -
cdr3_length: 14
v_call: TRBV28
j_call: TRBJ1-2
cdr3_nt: TGTGCCAGCAGTTTAGCTCGGCAGGGAAATGGCTACACCTTC
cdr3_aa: CASSLARQGNGYTF

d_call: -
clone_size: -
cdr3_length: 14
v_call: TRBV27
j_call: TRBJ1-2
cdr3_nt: TGTGCCAGCAGTTTAATCCCCAGGGTTCATGGCTACACCTTC
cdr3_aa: CASSLIPRVHGYTF

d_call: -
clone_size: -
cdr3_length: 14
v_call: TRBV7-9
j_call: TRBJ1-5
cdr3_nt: TGTGCCAGCAGCTTAGTGGGCAGGGATCAGCCCCAGCATTTT
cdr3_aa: CASSLVGRDQPQHF